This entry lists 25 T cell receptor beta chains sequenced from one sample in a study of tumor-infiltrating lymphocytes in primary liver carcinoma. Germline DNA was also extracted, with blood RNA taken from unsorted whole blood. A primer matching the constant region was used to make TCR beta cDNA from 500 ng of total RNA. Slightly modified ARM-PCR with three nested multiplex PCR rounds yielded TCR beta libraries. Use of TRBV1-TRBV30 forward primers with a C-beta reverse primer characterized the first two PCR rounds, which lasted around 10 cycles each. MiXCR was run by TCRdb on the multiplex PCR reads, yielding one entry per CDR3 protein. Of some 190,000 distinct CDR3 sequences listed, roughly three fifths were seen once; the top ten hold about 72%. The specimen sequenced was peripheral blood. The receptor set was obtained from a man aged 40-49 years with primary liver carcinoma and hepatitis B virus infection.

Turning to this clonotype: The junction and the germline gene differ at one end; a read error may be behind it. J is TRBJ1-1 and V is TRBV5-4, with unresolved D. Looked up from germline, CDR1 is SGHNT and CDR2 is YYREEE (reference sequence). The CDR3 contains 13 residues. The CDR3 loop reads CASSLNWNTEALF. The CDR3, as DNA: TGTGCCAGCAGCTTGAACTGGAACACTGAAGCTTTATTT.

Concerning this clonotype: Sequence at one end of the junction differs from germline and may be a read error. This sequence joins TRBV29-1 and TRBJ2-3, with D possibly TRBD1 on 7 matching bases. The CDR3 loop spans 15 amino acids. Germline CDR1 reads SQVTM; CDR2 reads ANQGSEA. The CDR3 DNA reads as TGCAGCGTCGGACCCGTCAGTGGAGGGACAGATACGCATTATTTT. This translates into CSVGPVSGGTDTHYF.

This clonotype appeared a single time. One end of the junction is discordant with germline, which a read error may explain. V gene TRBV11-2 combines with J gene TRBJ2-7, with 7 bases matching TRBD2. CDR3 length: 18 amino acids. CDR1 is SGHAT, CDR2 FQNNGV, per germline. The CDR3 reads CASSSGWRVTSEVYVQYF. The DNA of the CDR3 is TGTGCCAGCAGCTCAGGGTGGCGCGTAACTAGCGAGGTCTACGTGCAGTACTTC.

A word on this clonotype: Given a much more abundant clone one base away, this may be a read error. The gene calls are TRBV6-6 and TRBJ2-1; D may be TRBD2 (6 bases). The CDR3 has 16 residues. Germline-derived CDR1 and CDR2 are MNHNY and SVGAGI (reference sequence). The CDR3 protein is CDSSQVGGTFGNEQFF. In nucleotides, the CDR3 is TGTGACAGCAGCCAAGTAGGAGGGACCTTTGGGAATGAGCAGTTCTTC.

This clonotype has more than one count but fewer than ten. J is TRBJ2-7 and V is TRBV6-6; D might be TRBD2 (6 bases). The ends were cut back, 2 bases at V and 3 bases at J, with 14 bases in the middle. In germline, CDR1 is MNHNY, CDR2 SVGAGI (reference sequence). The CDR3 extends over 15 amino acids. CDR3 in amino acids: CASSYLVEGIYEQYF. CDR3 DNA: TGTGCCAGCAGTTACCTCGTGGAGGGGATCTACGAGCAGTACTTC.

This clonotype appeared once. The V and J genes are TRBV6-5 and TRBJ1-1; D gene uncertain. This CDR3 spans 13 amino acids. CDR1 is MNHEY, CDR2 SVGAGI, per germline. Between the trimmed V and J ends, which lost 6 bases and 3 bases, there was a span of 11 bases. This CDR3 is CASSPGDYTEAFF. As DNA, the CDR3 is TGTGCCAGCAGCCCGGGTGATTACACTGAAGCTTTCTTT.

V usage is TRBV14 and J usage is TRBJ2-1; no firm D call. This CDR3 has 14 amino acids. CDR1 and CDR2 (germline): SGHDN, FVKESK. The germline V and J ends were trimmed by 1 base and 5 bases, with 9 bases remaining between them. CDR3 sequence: CASSQGGRNNEQFF. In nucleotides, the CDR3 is TGTGCCAGCAGCCAAGGTGGCAGGAACAATGAGCAGTTCTTC.

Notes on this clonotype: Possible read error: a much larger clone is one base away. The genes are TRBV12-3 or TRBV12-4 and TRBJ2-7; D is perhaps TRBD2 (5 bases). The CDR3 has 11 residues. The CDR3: CVSSLALEQYF. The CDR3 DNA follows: TGTGTCAGCAGTTTAGCGTTGGAGCAGTACTTC.

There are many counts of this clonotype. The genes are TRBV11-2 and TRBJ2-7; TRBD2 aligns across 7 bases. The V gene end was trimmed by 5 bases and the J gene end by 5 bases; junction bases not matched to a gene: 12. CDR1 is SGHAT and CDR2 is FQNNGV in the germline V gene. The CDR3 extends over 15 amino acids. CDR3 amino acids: CASSPLLGGPNEQYF. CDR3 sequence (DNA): TGTGCCAGCAGCCCCCTGTTGGGAGGGCCTAACGAGCAGTACTTC.

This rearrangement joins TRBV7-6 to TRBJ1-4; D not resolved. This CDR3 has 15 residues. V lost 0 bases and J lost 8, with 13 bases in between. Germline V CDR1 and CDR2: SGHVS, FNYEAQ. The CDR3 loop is CASSLAAGPTEKLFF. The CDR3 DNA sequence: TGTGCCAGCAGCTTAGCGGCCGGGCCTACAGAAAAACTGTTTTTT. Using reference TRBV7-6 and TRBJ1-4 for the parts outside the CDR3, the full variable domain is GAGVSQSPRYKVTKRGQDVALRCDPISGHVSLYWYRQALGQGPEFLTYFNYEAQQDKSGLPNDRFSAERPEGSISTLTIQRTEQRDSAMYRCASSLAAGPTEKLFFGSGTQLSVL.

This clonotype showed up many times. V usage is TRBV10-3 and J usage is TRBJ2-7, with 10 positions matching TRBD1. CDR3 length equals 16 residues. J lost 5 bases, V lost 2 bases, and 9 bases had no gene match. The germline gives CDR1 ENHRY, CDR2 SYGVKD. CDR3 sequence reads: CAISEDWDRGGDEQYF. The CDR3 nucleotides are TGTGCCATCAGTGAGGATTGGGACAGGGGTGGCGACGAGCAGTACTTC.

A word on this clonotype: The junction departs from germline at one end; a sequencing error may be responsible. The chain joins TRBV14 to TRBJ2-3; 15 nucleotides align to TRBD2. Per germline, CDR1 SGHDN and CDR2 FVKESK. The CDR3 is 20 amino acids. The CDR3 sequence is CTSSPLRGLAGGTSTDTQYF. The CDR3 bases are TGTACCAGCAGCCCTCTTCGTGGACTAGCGGGAGGGACGAGCACAGATACGCAGTATTTT.

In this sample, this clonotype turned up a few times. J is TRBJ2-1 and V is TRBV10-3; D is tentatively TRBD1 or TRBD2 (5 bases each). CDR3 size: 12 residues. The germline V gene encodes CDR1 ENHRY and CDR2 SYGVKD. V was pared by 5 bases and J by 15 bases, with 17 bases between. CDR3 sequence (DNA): TGTGCCATCAGTTCCGGGACGCCGATGGGGTTCTTC. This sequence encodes CAISSGTPMGFF.

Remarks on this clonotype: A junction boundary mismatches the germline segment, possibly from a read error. The CDR3 DNA reads TGTGCAAGCAGTTACACCATGGGTTCCAGTGACAGCAAAGAGACCCAGTACTTC. It yields the protein CASSYTMGSSDSKETQYF. The rearrangement uses TRBV6-5 and TRBJ2-5; possible D gene TRBD1, 5 bases. Looked up from germline, CDR1 is MNHEY and CDR2 is SVGAGI. This CDR3 region has 18 residues.

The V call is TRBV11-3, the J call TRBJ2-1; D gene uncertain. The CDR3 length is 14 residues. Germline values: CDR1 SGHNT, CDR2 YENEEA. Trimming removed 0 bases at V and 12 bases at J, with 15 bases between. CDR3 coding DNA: TGTGCCAGCAGCTTAGATCCTCTTAACGATGGGCAGTTCTTC. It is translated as CASSLDPLNDGQFF.

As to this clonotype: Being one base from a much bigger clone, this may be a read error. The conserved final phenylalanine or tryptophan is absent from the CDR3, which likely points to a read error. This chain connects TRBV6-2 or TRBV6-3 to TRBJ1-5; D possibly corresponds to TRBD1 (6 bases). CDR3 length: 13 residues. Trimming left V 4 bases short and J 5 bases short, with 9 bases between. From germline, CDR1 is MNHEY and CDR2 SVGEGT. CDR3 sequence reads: CASSFNRDQPQHL. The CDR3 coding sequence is TGTGCCAGCAGTTTTAACAGGGATCAGCCCCAGCATTTG.

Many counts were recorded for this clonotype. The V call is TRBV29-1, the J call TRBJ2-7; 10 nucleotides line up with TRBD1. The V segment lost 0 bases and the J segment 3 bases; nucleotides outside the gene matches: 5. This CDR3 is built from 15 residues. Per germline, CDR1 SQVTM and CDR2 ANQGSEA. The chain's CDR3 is CSVEEEGQGVYEQYF. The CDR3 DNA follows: TGCAGCGTTGAAGAAGAAGGACAGGGGGTCTACGAGCAGTACTTC.

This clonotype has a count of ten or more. The CDR3 bases are TGTGCCAGCAGCTTAGTGGGGACTATCTCCTACGAGCAGTACTTC. Protein product: CASSLVGTISYEQYF. V and J are TRBV11-2 and TRBJ2-7; the match to TRBD2 covers 7 bases. From germline, CDR1 is SGHAT and CDR2 FQNNGV. This CDR3 comprises 15 residues. J lost 0 bases, V lost 1 base, and 3 bases had no gene match.

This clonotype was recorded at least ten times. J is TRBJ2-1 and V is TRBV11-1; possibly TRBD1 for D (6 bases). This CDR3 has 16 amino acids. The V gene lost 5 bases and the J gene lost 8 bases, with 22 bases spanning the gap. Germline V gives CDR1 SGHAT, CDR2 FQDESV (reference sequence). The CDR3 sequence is CASSAGTTGMGDEQFF. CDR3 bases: TGTGCCAGCAGCGCCGGGACAACCGGGATGGGCGATGAGCAGTTCTTC.

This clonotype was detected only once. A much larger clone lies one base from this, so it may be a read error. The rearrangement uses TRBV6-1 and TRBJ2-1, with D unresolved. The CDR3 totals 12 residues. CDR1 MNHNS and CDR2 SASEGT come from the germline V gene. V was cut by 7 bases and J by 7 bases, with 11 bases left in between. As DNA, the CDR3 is TGTGCCAGCATGACAACTACGAATGAGCAGTTCTTC. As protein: CASMTTTNEQFF.

CDR3 amino acids: CASRPEGQRTDTQYF. In DNA form, the CDR3 reads TGTGCCAGCAGGCCGGAGGGACAGCGCACAGATACGCAGTATTTT. J is TRBJ2-3 and V is TRBV6-5; possibly TRBD1 for D (7 bases). The CDR3 sequence is 15 residues long. Germline V gene lookup returns CDR1 MNHEY and CDR2 SVGAGI. The V and J ends lost 6 bases and 1 base respectively, with 14 bases between them.

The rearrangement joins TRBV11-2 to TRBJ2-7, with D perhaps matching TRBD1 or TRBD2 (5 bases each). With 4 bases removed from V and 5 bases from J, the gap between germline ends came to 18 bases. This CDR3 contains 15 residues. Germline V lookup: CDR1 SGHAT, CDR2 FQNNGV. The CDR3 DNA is TGTGCCAGCAGCTCGTCCGGGACGCCGTGTAACGAGCAGTACTTC. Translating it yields CASSSSGTPCNEQYF.

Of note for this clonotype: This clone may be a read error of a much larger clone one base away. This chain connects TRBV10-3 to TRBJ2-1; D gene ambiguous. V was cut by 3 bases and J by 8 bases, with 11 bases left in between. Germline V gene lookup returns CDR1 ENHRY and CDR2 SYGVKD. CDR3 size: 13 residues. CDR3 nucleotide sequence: TGTGCCATCAGTGACGCTGAGCCCCATGAGCAGTTCTTC. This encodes CAISDAEPHEQFF.

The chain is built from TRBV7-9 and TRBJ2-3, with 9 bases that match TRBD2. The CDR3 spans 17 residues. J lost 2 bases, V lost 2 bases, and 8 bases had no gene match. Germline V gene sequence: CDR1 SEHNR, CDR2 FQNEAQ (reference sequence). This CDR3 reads CASSLLSLAGYTDTQYF. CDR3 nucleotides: TGTGCCAGCAGCTTACTTTCGCTAGCGGGGTACACAGATACGCAGTATTTT.

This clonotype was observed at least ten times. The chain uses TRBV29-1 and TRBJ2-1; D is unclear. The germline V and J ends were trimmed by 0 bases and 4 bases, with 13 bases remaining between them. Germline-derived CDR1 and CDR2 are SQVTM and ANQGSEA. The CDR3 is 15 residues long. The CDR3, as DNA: TGCAGCGTTGAAGATCGGGCGGTTGGATACAATGAGCAGTTCTTC. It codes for CSVEDRAVGYNEQFF.